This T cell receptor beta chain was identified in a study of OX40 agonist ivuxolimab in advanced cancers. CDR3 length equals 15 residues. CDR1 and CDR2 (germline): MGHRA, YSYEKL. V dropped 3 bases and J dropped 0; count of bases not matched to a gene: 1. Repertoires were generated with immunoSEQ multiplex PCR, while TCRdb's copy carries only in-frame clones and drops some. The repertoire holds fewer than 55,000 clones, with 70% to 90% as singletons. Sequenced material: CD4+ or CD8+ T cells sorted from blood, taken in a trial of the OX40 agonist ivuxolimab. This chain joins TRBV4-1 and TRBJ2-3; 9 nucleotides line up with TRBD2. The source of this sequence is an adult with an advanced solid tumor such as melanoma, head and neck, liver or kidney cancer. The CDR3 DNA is TGCGCCAGCAGCCAGCGGGGGGGAAGCACAGATACGCAGTATTTT. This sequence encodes CASSQRGGSTDTQYF.